Presented here are 20 T cell receptor beta chains from one specimen sequenced in a study of identical twins. TCRdb passed the 5' RACE reads through MiXCR, listing each CDR3 protein once. This repertoire shows around 95,000 distinct CDR3 sequences, 5.9% found once; its top ten account for about 12%. The sample was memory T cells sorted from blood. These receptor sequences come from a woman between 50 and 59 years old in good health.

This clonotype was seen only a few times. The chain joins TRBV18 to TRBJ2-6; D perhaps matches TRBD1 (5 bases). Germline V lookup: CDR1 KGHSH, CDR2 LQKENI. V lost 5 bases and J lost 0, with 8 bases in between. The CDR3 has 15 residues. The CDR3 reads CASSGAFSGANVLTF. DNA for the CDR3: TGTGCCAGCTCAGGGGCTTTCTCTGGGGCCAACGTCCTGACTTTC.

This clonotype was found many times. The V gene is TRBV12-3 or TRBV12-4, the J gene TRBJ1-1; the D gene is possibly TRBD1 (5 bases). This CDR3 has 13 residues. V dropped 5 bases and J dropped 4 bases, with 11 bases sitting between them. The CDR3 is CASSRSGPTEAFF. CDR3 bases: TGTGCCAGCAGTCGATCAGGGCCCACTGAAGCTTTCTTT.

This clonotype was picked up many times. V gene TRBV15 combines with J gene TRBJ2-1; TRBD2 matches at 7 bases. V lost 0 bases, J lost 5 bases, and 4 bases stayed unmatched. Germline CDR1 LNHNV, CDR2 YYDKDF (reference sequence). The CDR3 spans 15 residues. CDR3 sequence reads: CATSRDFGGDNEQFF. CDR3 coding DNA: TGTGCCACCAGCAGAGATTTTGGGGGGGACAATGAGCAGTTCTTC.

This clonotype was observed at least ten times. CDR3 coding DNA: TGCGCCAGCAGCCCCCGGGGCGGGATGGGGACCCAGTACTTC. Translating gives CASSPRGGMGTQYF. The rearrangement joins TRBV5-1 to TRBJ2-5, with D possibly matching TRBD2 (6 bases). CDR1 and CDR2 (germline): SGHRS, YFSETQ. Trimming removed 4 bases at V and 7 bases at J, with 17 bases between. The CDR3 has 14 residues.

This clonotype showed up many times. The genes are TRBV5-1 and TRBJ2-3; 8 nucleotides align to TRBD1. The junction had 3 bases not matched to a gene; V was cut back by 0 bases and J by 3 bases. The CDR3 has 15 residues. Germline V CDR1 and CDR2: SGHRS, YFSETQ. This CDR3 is CASSLEDRETDTQYF. The CDR3 DNA is TGCGCCAGCAGCTTGGAGGACAGGGAGACAGATACGCAGTATTTT.

This clonotype has ten or more counts. The genes are TRBV2 and TRBJ1-1; 9 bases line up with TRBD1. This CDR3 is 15 amino acids long. CDR1 and CDR2 (germline): SNHLY, FYNNEI. V dropped 6 bases and J dropped 4; count of bases not matched to a gene: 9. The DNA for the CDR3 is TGTGCCAGCAGACAAAAAACAGGGGGCATCACTGAAGCTTTCTTT. Protein sequence: CASRQKTGGITEAFF.

This clonotype was seen just once. The rearrangement uses TRBV5-1 and TRBJ2-6; perhaps TRBD1 as D (6 bases). V was trimmed by 1 base and J by 1 base, leaving 15 bases between them. This CDR3 has 18 residues. Germline V gives CDR1 SGHRS, CDR2 YFSETQ. The CDR3 loop is CASSLNHRDSSGANVLTF. CDR3 in DNA: TGCGCCAGCAGCTTGAACCACAGGGATTCGTCTGGGGCCAACGTCCTGACTTTC.

This clonotype was counted ten times or more. The chain employs TRBV7-9 and TRBJ2-4; D is unresolved. The V gene lost 1 base and the J gene lost 0 bases, with 10 bases spanning the gap. The CDR3 loop spans 16 amino acids. From germline, CDR1 is SEHNR and CDR2 FQNEAQ (reference sequence). The CDR3, as DNA: TGTGCCAGCAGCTTAGGCGTGCAGCTAGCCAAAAACATTCAGTACTTC. Translated, it gives CASSLGVQLAKNIQYF.

This clonotype was seen ten or more times. This chain connects TRBV28 to TRBJ2-5; D remains ambiguous. V was clipped by 4 bases and J by 3 bases, with 15 bases between them. The germline V gene has CDR1 MDHEN and CDR2 SYDVKM. There are 15 residues in the CDR3. CDR3 sequence (DNA): TGTGCCAGCAGTTCAGAGAGCCGACTTAAAGAGACCCAGTACTTC. Translated: CASSSESRLKETQYF.

The chain joins TRBV4-1 to TRBJ1-5; D unresolved. V gave up 1 base and J gave up 3 bases, with 7 bases separating them. CDR1 and CDR2 from the germline V gene are MGHRA and YSYEKL. The CDR3 spans 14 residues. This CDR3 is CASSQVQVNQPQHF. CDR3 bases: TGCGCCAGCAGCCAAGTGCAGGTCAATCAGCCCCAGCATTTT.

This clonotype has ten or more counts. V is TRBV12-3 or TRBV12-4 and J is TRBJ2-7; maybe TRBD1 (6 bases). The CDR3 is 14 residues long. V was shortened by 5 bases and J by 5 bases, with 16 bases between the two germline ends. Here the CDR3 DNA reads TGTGCCAGCAGTAACAGGGATGGTGTGGACGAGCAGTACTTC. Its protein is CASSNRDGVDEQYF.

This clonotype came up many times. The gene calls are TRBV3-1 and TRBJ2-2; 8 nucleotides agree with TRBD2. The germline V gene has CDR1 LGHDT and CDR2 YNNKEL (reference sequence). After removal of 6 bases from V and 2 bases from J, the junction contained 8 bases not matched to a gene. The CDR3 runs 16 residues. The CDR3 here is CASSQPGLGNTGELFF. CDR3 nucleotides: TGTGCCAGCAGTCAACCGGGACTAGGTAACACCGGGGAGCTGTTTTTT.

This clonotype came up a few times. The chain carries TRBV7-2 and TRBJ1-3, with a possible D match to TRBD1 (6 bases). The CDR3 is made up of 17 amino acids. Looked up from germline, CDR1 is SGHTA and CDR2 is FQGNSA. Trimming removed 3 bases at V and 8 bases at J, with 23 bases between. The DNA for the CDR3 is TGTGCCAGCAGCTTGAAGACCACCGGACAGCACAAGGACACCATATATTTT. Protein sequence: CASSLKTTGQHKDTIYF.

This clonotype was picked up many times. The chain combines TRBV20-1 with TRBJ2-1; tentative D call: TRBD2 (6 bases). This CDR3 is built from 15 residues. The V end was cut by 3 bases, the J end by 8 bases, with 20 bases between. CDR1 and CDR2 from the germline V gene are DFQATT and SNEGSKA (reference sequence). The CDR3 protein is CSASSPAGITDEQFF. CDR3 nucleotides: TGCAGTGCTAGTAGCCCAGCGGGTATTACCGATGAGCAGTTCTTC.

In this sample, this clonotype turned up a few times. The chain employs TRBV13 and TRBJ2-7, with TRBD1 identical over 9 bases. CDR1 and CDR2 (germline): PRHDT, FYEKMQ (reference sequence). Losses at the gene ends were 0 bases for V and 5 bases for J; bases not matched to a gene: 8. The CDR3 length is 16 residues. The CDR3 reads CASSLGVGTGPHEQYF. As DNA, the CDR3 is TGTGCCAGCAGCTTAGGAGTCGGGACAGGGCCCCACGAGCAGTACTTC.

This clonotype was seen repeatedly, ten times or more. The J gene is TRBJ2-7, the V gene TRBV20-1; 11 bases are a match to TRBD2. The trim removed 6 bases at V and 7 bases at J, leaving 11 bases unmatched. Germline V lookup: CDR1 DFQATT, CDR2 SNEGSKA (reference sequence). The length of the CDR3 is 14 residues. The DNA of the CDR3 is TGCAGTGCCCCTTATAGCGGGAGGGGGGAAGAGCAGTACTTC. It is translated as CSAPYSGRGEEQYF.

In this sample, this clonotype turned up many times. The V gene is TRBV10-2, the J gene TRBJ1-1; a possible D gene is TRBD1 (6 bases). Germline V gives CDR1 WSHSY, CDR2 SAAADI. V shed 6 bases and J shed 1 base, with 9 bases lying between them. This CDR3 contains 13 residues. The DNA for the CDR3 is TGCGCCAGCAGCGGGACAAGGAACACTGAAGCTTTCTTT. Translation gives CASSGTRNTEAFF.

The table lists this clonotype with many counts. The chain recombines TRBV10-1 with TRBJ2-3; no reliable D call. This CDR3 has 12 amino acids. The germline V and J ends were trimmed by 4 bases and 5 bases, with 7 bases remaining between them. CDR1 is WNHNN, CDR2 SYGVQD, per germline (reference sequence). CDR3 bases: TGCGCCAGCAGTGGGTCTCTAGATACGCAGTATTTT. Amino acids: CASSGSLDTQYF.

This clonotype was picked up a small number of times. The chain couples TRBV4-1 to TRBJ1-4, with TRBD1 identical over 8 bases. The CDR3 loop spans 15 amino acids. Germline V gives CDR1 MGHRA, CDR2 YSYEKL. J lost 7 bases, V lost 6 bases, and 10 bases had no gene match. CDR3 region: CASRIQGARGEKLFF. CDR3 sequence (DNA): TGCGCCAGCAGGATCCAGGGGGCCCGGGGTGAAAAACTGTTTTTT.

This clonotype was seen ten or more times. The genes are TRBV7-9 and TRBJ2-1, with a possible D match to TRBD2 (5 bases). This CDR3 region has 11 residues. Per the germline V gene, CDR1 is SEHNR and CDR2 is FQNEAQ (reference sequence). Trimming left V 8 bases short and J 6 bases short, with 8 bases between. This CDR3 reads CASGRPNEQFF. In DNA form, the CDR3 reads TGTGCCAGCGGGAGACCCAATGAGCAGTTCTTC.